Sequencing of this TCR beta chain was carried out in a study of blood T cells in healthy people across ages. This CDR3 is 16 amino acids long. Germline V lookup: CDR1 SGHKS, CDR2 YYEKEE (reference sequence). V lost 0 bases and J 0 bases, leaving 12 bases between the germline ends. Next came a second PCR, run for about 6 to 11 cycles, which used a sample-barcoded 5' primer along with a J-beta primer mix. A single record per CDR3 protein comes from TCRdb applying MiXCR to the 5' RACE reads. The table has about a million distinct CDR3 sequences, roughly 52% seen once. This sequence was found in a man younger than 40 in good health. The material sequenced was blood. The chain uses TRBV5-5 and TRBJ1-1; a possible D gene is TRBD1 (5 bases). CDR3 coding DNA: TGTGCCAGCAGCTTGGATCAGACAGCGTTGAACACTGAAGCTTTCTTT. This sequence encodes CASSLDQTALNTEAFF.